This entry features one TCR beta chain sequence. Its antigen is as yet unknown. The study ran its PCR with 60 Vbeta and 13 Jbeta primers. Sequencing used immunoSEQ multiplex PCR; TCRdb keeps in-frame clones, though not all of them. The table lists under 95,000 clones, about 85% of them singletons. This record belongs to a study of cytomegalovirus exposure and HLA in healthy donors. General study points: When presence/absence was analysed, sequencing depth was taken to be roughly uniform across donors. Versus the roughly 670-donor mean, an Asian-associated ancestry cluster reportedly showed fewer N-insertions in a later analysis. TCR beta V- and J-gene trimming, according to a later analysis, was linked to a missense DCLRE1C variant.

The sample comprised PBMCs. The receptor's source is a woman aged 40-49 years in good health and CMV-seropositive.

The CDR3 loop reads CASSRTGIGNTIYF. The CDR3 region has the DNA TGTGCCAGCAGCCGGACAGGGATCGGAAACACCATATATTTT. This rearrangement joins TRBV14 to TRBJ1-3, with TRBD1 identical over 8 bases. In germline, CDR1 is SGHDN, CDR2 FVKESK. The CDR3 sequence is 14 residues long. The V segment lost 4 bases and the J segment 4 bases; nucleotides outside the gene matches: 3.